This T cell receptor beta chain emerged from a study of T cell responses to AZD1222 COVID-19 vaccine. Per germline, CDR1 LNHDA and CDR2 SQIVND (reference sequence). The CDR3 spans 14 residues. Trimming pared 3 bases from V and 2 bases from J, leaving 11 bases between. Data came from immunoSEQ multiplex PCR; TCRdb stores just in-frame clones and leaves some out. The profile shows some 140,000 clones, 90% of them singletons. The V call is TRBV19, the J call TRBJ2-7, with D unresolved. The input for sequencing was peripheral blood, taken on day 0 of AZD1222 vaccination. The TCR comes from an adult in good health. For the CDR3, the DNA is TGTGCCAGTAGTATGGGTTACAGAGCCTACGAGCAGTACTTC. Residues: CASSMGYRAYEQYF. The full variable domain, its missing parts supplied by reference TRBV19 and TRBJ2-7, is DGGITQSPKYLFRKEGQNVTLSCEQNLNHDAMYWYRQDPGQGLRLIYYSQIVNDFQKGDIAEGYSVSREKKESFPLTVTSAQKNPTAFYLCASSMGYRAYEQYFGPGTRLTVT.